A single sample gave rise to the 4 T cell receptor beta chains below, sequenced in a study of blood T cell repertoires in COVID-19 (dated by TCRdb to the early 2020s). Libraries came from the immunoSEQ multiplex PCR assay. Entries here come from immuneACCESS through TCRdb and include only in-frame sequences with V and J called. Some clones fail to appear in such tables; in the studies checked, an unresolved V gene covers under half of the shortfall, and the cause of the remainder is unknown. The sample contains roughly 250,000 clones, less than 85% of them found a single time. The ten largest clones represent approximately 5% of the sample. Sequenced: peripheral blood. The receptor source for this set is a woman older than 75 with active or convalescent COVID-19.

The V call is TRBV5-1, the J call TRBJ2-7; 7 positions agree with TRBD1. Trimming removed 0 bases from V and 4 bases from J; junction bases left unmatched: 13. The germline V gene has CDR1 SGHRS and CDR2 YFSETQ. The CDR3 has 17 amino acids. CDR3 protein: CASSLGPSGQVGYEQYF. Written as DNA, the CDR3 is TGCGCCAGCAGCTTGGGCCCATCAGGACAGGTTGGGTACGAGCAGTACTTC.

The CDR3 here is CASSLSPNGVDTQYF. DNA for the CDR3: TGTGCCAGCAGCTTGTCGCCAAATGGAGTGGATACGCAGTATTTT. This chain connects TRBV5-4 to TRBJ2-3, with D unresolved. The length of the CDR3 is 15 residues. Between the trimmed V and J ends, which lost 1 base and 6 bases, there was a span of 15 bases. Germline CDR1 reads SGHNT; CDR2 reads YYREEE (reference sequence).

This sequence joins TRBV6-6 and TRBJ1-2, with D possibly being TRBD1 (5 bases). With 2 bases removed from V and 6 bases from J, the gap between germline ends came to 19 bases. The CDR3 runs 16 residues. Looked up from germline, CDR1 is MNHNY and CDR2 is SVGAGI (reference sequence). The CDR3 DNA reads as TGTGCCAGCAGTTACCCACGGGGGGAGGGAAGGAATGGCTACACCTTC. Translating it yields CASSYPRGEGRNGYTF.

The CDR3 spells CASSQDPLGTDTQYF. CDR3 nucleotide sequence: TGTGCCAGCAGCCAAGATCCCCTAGGCACAGATACGCAGTATTTT. The chain is built from TRBV3-1 (or the pseudogene TRBV3-2) and TRBJ2-3; D unclear. Trimming took off 0 bases at V and 1 base at J, with 8 bases between the two ends. CDR1 and CDR2 from the germline V gene are LGHDT and YNNKEL (reference sequence). The CDR3 length is 15 residues.